This T cell receptor (beta chain) comes out of a study of T cell responses to AZD1222 COVID-19 vaccine (TCRdb year 2021). For context, the study as a whole: AZD1222 recipients with second doses at about 4 weeks or about 12 weeks were pooled, because spike-specific TCR depth and breadth did not differ between schedules. Trial participants were enrolled by age into subgroups of 18-55, 56-69 and 70-plus years, and roughly 150, 30 and 60 TCR-sequenced participants, respectively, were included in these subgroups. A total of 233 trial participants underwent TCR sequencing, of whom nearly 210 received two doses of AZD1222 and some 26 received two doses of the MenACWY control vaccine. What the authors observed across the whole study: Participants were mostly white British, with more females than males. The authors suggested clonal diversity may have been underestimated. No day 14 peak-response samples were available, so repertoires were characterized only after the peak T cell response. The 56-69-year group was small, and its depth increase did not reach significance, likely because of low power. Conclusions about previously exposed vaccinees are limited because only a handful of AZD1222 recipients were SARS-CoV-2 seropositive at baseline. Reportedly, almost half of the unique spike-specific TCRs recognized epitopes lying outside the regions that are mutated in the B.1.351 and B.1.1.7 variants. The whole spike protein was spanned by vaccine-associated CD4 TCRs, and dominant responses were seen in regions 160-218 and 743-854. A significant rise in spike-specific TCR breadth and depth was observed after two AZD1222 doses relative to day 0 and relative to MenACWY recipients.

This clone has a handful of counts. Its antigen has not been determined. No much larger clone exists at a distance of one base, and base qualities are not known. The CDR3 regions of human TCRbeta chains were analyzed by immunosequencing. On the study's bioinformatics: TCRs in the repertoires were compared against a reference library of SARS-CoV-2-specific TCRs that had been generated with the MIRA antigen-specificity platform. Breadth was defined as the fraction of unique TCRs that were SARS-CoV-2-associated, and depth was defined as the fraction of total T cells that were SARS-CoV-2-associated. Each spike-specific TCR was assigned to its reactive spike region and to a CD4 or CD8 class using the MIRA data. Log10-transformed breadth and depth values were compared by one-way ANOVA with Sidak's multiple comparisons tests. TCRdb's version of the immuneACCESS table is confined to in-frame rearrangements and falls short of the full clone set. An unresolved V gene accounts for under half of the shortfall where checked; the remainder is of unknown origin. From that table come the V and J calls and clone size; the DNA was used to work out D and trimming. The sample table records around 120,000 clones; approximately 90% of these occur just once. Of the sample, 14% falls within the top ten clones.

The time point label here, explained by the study, means: baseline before first vaccination. Vaccinee samples came from UK trials COV001 and COV002, including a single-blind randomized controlled phase 2/3 trial of AZD1222 (ChAdOx1 nCoV-19) in healthy adults. For TCRbeta chain sequencing, PBMC samples were collected from trial participants at day 0 and at day 28 after the second dose. CDR3 length: 14 amino acids, cysteine to phenylalanine. Just CDR3 DNA is preserved here, 42 bases in frame from base 1. The V end gives up 5 bases and the J end 6 bases, leaving 8 bases in the junction not matched to a gene. Reading the germline V gene gives CDR1 SGHTS and CDR2 YDEGEE.

This TCR was recovered from an adult in good health. Sequenced here: peripheral blood, sampled on day 0 of AZD1222 vaccination. The chain is made from TRBV5-8 and TRBJ2-7, with TRBD1 matching 10 junction bases. The CDR3 region has the sequence CASRRGTGDFEQYF. The nucleotide sequence is given as TGTGCCAGCAGGCGGGGGACAGGGGATTTCGAGCAGTACTTC. The entire variable domain, with the stretches around the CDR3 drawn from the reference TRBV5-8 and TRBJ2-7 proteins, is EAGVTQSPTHLIKTRGQQATLRCSPISGHTSVYWYQQALGLGLQFLLWYDEGEERNRGNFPPRFSGRQFPNYSSELNVNALELEDSALYLCASRRGTGDFEQYFGPGTRLTVT.